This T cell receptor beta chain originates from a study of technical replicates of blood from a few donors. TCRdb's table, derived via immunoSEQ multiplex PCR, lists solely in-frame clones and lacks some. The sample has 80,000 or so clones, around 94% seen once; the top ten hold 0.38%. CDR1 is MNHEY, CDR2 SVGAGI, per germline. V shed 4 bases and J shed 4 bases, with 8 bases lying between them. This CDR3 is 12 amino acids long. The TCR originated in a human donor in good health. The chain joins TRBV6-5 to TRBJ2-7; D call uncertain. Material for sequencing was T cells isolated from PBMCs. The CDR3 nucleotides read TGTGCCAGCAGTTCCCCAGGTTACGAGCAGTACTTC. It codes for CASSSPGYEQYF.